One and the same sample provided the 30 T cell receptor beta chains below, sequenced in a study of brain metastases from non-small cell lung cancer. Method: immunoSEQ multiplex PCR; TCRdb's copy keeps in-frame clones and lacks some. The data hold some 340 clones, with 82% observed a single time. The sequencing input was tissue from a brain metastasis. The origin of the receptors is a donor at least 40 years old with non-small cell lung cancer.

The chain joins TRBV7-3 to TRBJ2-7; TRBD2 matches 10 bases. Germline assignment: CDR1 SGHTA and CDR2 FQGTGA. V shed 3 bases, J shed 1 base, and the junction held 3 bases outside the gene matches. The CDR3 is 15 amino acids. The CDR3 DNA reads as TGTGCCAGCAGCTTGACTAGCGGGTCTTCCTACGAGCAGTACTTC. Protein product: CASSLTSGSSYEQYF. The full variable domain, completed using reference TRBV7-3 and TRBJ2-7, is GAGVSQTPSNKVTEKGKYVELRCDPISGHTALYWYRQSLGQGPEFLIYFQGTGAADDSGLPNDRFFAVRPEGSVSTLKIQRTERGDSAVYLCASSLTSGSSYEQYFGPGTRLTVT.

With respect to this clone: Other nucleotide sequences from this sample produce the same CDR3. V gene TRBV28 combines with J gene TRBJ1-5; D is unresolved. The CDR3 is made up of 14 amino acids. Germline V gene sequence: CDR1 MDHEN, CDR2 SYDVKM. V lost 5 bases to trimming and J lost 2 bases, with 10 bases between them. Written as DNA, the CDR3 is TGTGCCAGCAGTCGAGGTTTTGGCAATCAGCCCCAGCATTTT. Protein sequence: CASSRGFGNQPQHF.

V and J are TRBV7-2 and TRBJ2-3, with TRBD2 matching 9 bases. The germline V gene has CDR1 SGHTA and CDR2 FQGNSA. V was pared by 1 base and J by 4 bases, with 6 bases of the junction left unmatched. This CDR3 comprises 16 residues. CDR3 DNA sequence: TGTGCCAGCAGCTTAGGAGGCGGGGGGGCCCCAGATACGCAGTATTTT. Encoded protein: CASSLGGGGAPDTQYF.

This chain connects TRBV7-2 to TRBJ2-7, with 9 bases identical to TRBD2. The CDR3 spans 15 residues. The germline V gene has CDR1 SGHTA and CDR2 FQGNSA. The V and J ends lost 2 bases and 4 bases, in that order; junction bases with no gene match: 6. The CDR3 here is CASSLSGTSSYEQYF. The DNA of the CDR3 is TGTGCCAGCAGCTTAAGCGGGACTAGCTCGTACGAGCAGTACTTC.

This chain joins TRBV5-1 and TRBJ2-1; D gene unclear. In germline, CDR1 is SGHRS, CDR2 YFSETQ. V lost 0 bases and J lost 4, with 11 bases in between. The CDR3 length is 15 residues. The CDR3 loop is CASSLELQDYNEQFF. CDR3 coding DNA: TGCGCCAGCAGCTTGGAACTGCAAGATTACAATGAGCAGTTCTTC.

The chain joins TRBV27 to TRBJ2-5, with 7 bases aligning to TRBD1. CDR3 size: 16 residues. Germline assignment: CDR1 MNHEY and CDR2 SMNVEV (reference sequence). The ends lost 4 bases at V and 3 bases at J; junction bases unmatched: 11. CDR3 bases: TGTGCCAGCAGTTCCCTCCCGACAGGGCAGAAAGAGACCCAGTACTTC. Its translation is CASSSLPTGQKETQYF.

Concerning this clone itself: The junction shows a germline mismatch at one end, possibly a read error. V and J are TRBV4-3 and TRBJ2-1; tentative D call: TRBD1 (6 bases). The CDR3 extends over 15 amino acids. CDR1 and CDR2 (germline): LGHNA, YSLEER. DNA for the CDR3: TGCGCCAGCAGCAAAGATTGGCAGGGGTACAATGAGCAGTTCTTC. It codes for CASSKDWQGYNEQFF.

The J gene is TRBJ1-1, the V gene TRBV29-1; 7 nucleotides match TRBD1. With V trimmed by 1 base and J by 11 bases, 7 bases remained unmatched. The CDR3 runs 12 residues. The germline CDR1 and CDR2 sequences are SQVTM and ANQGSEA. CDR3 amino acids: CSVEAPGGDAFF. CDR3 sequence (DNA): TGCAGCGTTGAAGCCCCAGGGGGGGATGCTTTCTTT. Using reference TRBV29-1 and TRBJ1-1 for the parts outside the CDR3, the full variable domain is SAVISQKPSRDICQRGTSLTIQCQVDSQVTMMFWYRQQPGQSLTLIATANQGSEATYESGFVIDKFPISRPNLTFSTLTVSNMSPEDSSIYLCSVEAPGGDAFFGQGTRLTVV.

The chain links TRBV6-4 to TRBJ1-4; 7 bases line up with TRBD1. Trimming took 4 bases from V and 7 from J; bases not matched to a gene: 3. The CDR3 runs to 13 residues. The germline V gene encodes CDR1 MRHNA and CDR2 SNTAGT. The CDR3 reads CASSVQGGEKLFF. CDR3 coding DNA: TGTGCCAGCAGTGTCCAGGGGGGTGAAAAACTGTTTTTT.

The genes are TRBV19 and TRBJ2-7; D gene ambiguous. The CDR3 loop spans 13 amino acids. CDR1 is LNHDA, CDR2 SQIVND, per germline (reference sequence). V dropped 6 bases and J dropped 7 bases, with 16 bases sitting between them. CDR3 sequence reads: CASSMGLPREQYF. The CDR3 DNA follows: TGTGCCAGTAGCATGGGCCTCCCCAGGGAGCAGTACTTC.

V is TRBV4-3 and J is TRBJ1-1; unclear D gene. V gave up 2 bases and J gave up 8 bases, with 12 bases separating them. This CDR3 has 13 residues. In germline, CDR1 is LGHNA, CDR2 YSLEER. The CDR3 region is CASSQFAGKEAFF. The CDR3 region has the DNA TGCGCCAGCAGCCAATTCGCCGGGAAAGAAGCTTTCTTT.

The genes are TRBV5-1 and TRBJ2-7; D unresolved. V was clipped by 2 bases and J by 0 bases, with 6 bases between them. Germline values: CDR1 SGHRS, CDR2 YFSETQ. The CDR3 is 13 amino acids. The CDR3 coding sequence is TGCGCCAGCAGCTTTAGTGGCTCCTACGAGCAGTACTTC. Encoded protein: CASSFSGSYEQYF.

V usage is TRBV3-1 (or the pseudogene TRBV3-2) and J usage is TRBJ1-6; D gene uncertain. The germline gives CDR1 LGHDT, CDR2 YNNKEL (reference sequence). The CDR3 runs to 11 residues. CDR3 region: CFIHHNSPLHF. Here the CDR3 DNA reads TGTTTCATACATCATAATTCACCCCTCCACTTT.

The sample holds a few counts of this clone. The V call is TRBV6-2 or TRBV6-3, the J call TRBJ2-5, with D uncertain. Deletions cut 4 bases from V and 1 base from J, with 1 base between. Germline values: CDR1 MNHEY, CDR2 SVGEGT. The CDR3 loop spans 11 amino acids. Written as DNA, the CDR3 is TGTGCCAGCAGTTCCCAAGAGACCCAGTACTTC. Its protein is CASSSQETQYF.

The chain couples TRBV29-1 to TRBJ1-2; possibly TRBD1 for D (5 bases). V was pared by 7 bases and J by 4 bases, with 13 bases between. The germline V gene has CDR1 SQVTM and CDR2 ANQGSEA. This CDR3 has 12 amino acids. The CDR3, as DNA: TGCAGCGATGCTGTAGGGGCCTATGGCTACACCTTC. Translation: CSDAVGAYGYTF.

The CDR3 bases are TGTGCCAGCAGTCCGGTAAGGACTAGCGGGCTCTACGAGCAGTACTTC. This codes for CASSPVRTSGLYEQYF. The rearrangement joins TRBV28 to TRBJ2-7; 11 nucleotides align to TRBD2. Germline CDR1 reads MDHEN; CDR2 reads SYDVKM. There are 16 residues in the CDR3. J was trimmed by 3 bases and V by 5 bases; bases with no gene match: 9.

The chain links TRBV28 to TRBJ2-7; TRBD1 matches 9 bases. This CDR3 contains 13 residues. The V and J ends lost 5 bases and 6 bases, in that order; junction bases with no gene match: 5. Germline assignment: CDR1 MDHEN and CDR2 SYDVKM. CDR3 in DNA: TGTGCCAGCAGTCCGGGACAGGGAGGCGAGCAGTACTTC. Its protein product is CASSPGQGGEQYF. Using reference TRBV28 and TRBJ2-7 for the parts outside the CDR3, the full variable domain is DVKVTQSSRYLVKRTGEKVFLECVQDMDHENMFWYRQDPGLGLRLIYFSYDVKMKEKGDIPEGYSVSREKKERFSLILESASTNQTSMYLCASSPGQGGEQYFGPGTRLTVT.

V and J are TRBV11-1 and TRBJ2-3; possibly TRBD1 or TRBD2 for D (5 bases each). CDR1 and CDR2 (germline): SGHAT, FQDESV (reference sequence). The CDR3 has 16 amino acids. V lost 5 bases and J lost 0, with 15 bases in between. CDR3 DNA: TGTGCCAGCAGCCCGTTTAGGGGACCCAGCACAGATACGCAGTATTTT. This translates into CASSPFRGPSTDTQYF.

The V call is TRBV7-3, the J call TRBJ2-5; D perhaps matches TRBD2 (6 bases). Germline lookup yields CDR1 SGHTA and CDR2 FQGTGA. This CDR3 region has 14 residues. V lost 8 bases, J lost 5 bases, and 18 bases lay in between. The chain's CDR3 is CASSLGGRQETQYF. CDR3 DNA sequence: TGTGCCAGCTCCCTGGGAGGTCGACAGGAGACCCAGTACTTC. Supplemented by reference TRBV7-3 and TRBJ2-5, the full variable domain reads GAGVSQTPSNKVTEKGKYVELRCDPISGHTALYWYRQSLGQGPEFLIYFQGTGAADDSGLPNDRFFAVRPEGSVSTLKIQRTERGDSAVYLCASSLGGRQETQYFGPGTRLLVL.

This sequence joins TRBV30 and TRBJ1-5, with unresolved D. The V gene's germline CDR1 is GTSNPN and CDR2 SVGIG (reference sequence). Trimming removed 7 bases at V and 5 bases at J, with 21 bases between. The CDR3 is 15 amino acids. The CDR3 bases are TGTGCCTTTCGAAGCGGGATAGGGAATTATCAGCCCCAGCATTTT. Protein sequence: CAFRSGIGNYQPQHF.

V and J are TRBV2 and TRBJ2-7, with D unclear. Germline V CDR1 and CDR2: SNHLY, FYNNEI. Deletions cut 3 bases from V and 7 bases from J, with 16 bases between. There are 14 residues in the CDR3. CDR3 residues: CASSDRLLIREQYF. CDR3 sequence (DNA): TGTGCCAGCAGTGACAGGTTACTCATACGGGAGCAGTACTTC.

The gene calls are TRBV28 and TRBJ2-6; D not resolved. Germline V gene data show CDR1 as MDHEN and CDR2 as SYDVKM. The CDR3 has 17 residues. V lost 6 bases to trimming and J lost 2 bases, with 17 bases between them. CDR3 sequence reads: CASSSPPGRTGANVLTF. CDR3 coding DNA: TGTGCCAGCAGCAGCCCCCCCGGCAGAACTGGGGCCAACGTCCTGACTTTC.

The chain carries TRBV24-1 and TRBJ1-5; no reliable D call. Trimming pared 4 bases from V and 10 bases from J, leaving 13 bases between. Germline V gene data show CDR1 as KGHDR and CDR2 as SFDVKD. This CDR3 has 13 amino acids. The CDR3 loop reads CATSDFALSPQHF. DNA of the CDR3: TGTGCCACCAGTGACTTTGCGTTGTCCCCCCAGCATTTT.

This chain uses TRBV30 with TRBJ2-1, with 11 positions matching TRBD2. The CDR3 contains 14 residues. Looked up from germline, CDR1 is GTSNPN and CDR2 is SVGIG (reference sequence). With V trimmed by 5 bases and J by 3 bases, 3 bases remained unmatched. The CDR3 loop is CAWAGTSGYNEQFF. CDR3 in DNA: TGTGCCTGGGCCGGGACTAGCGGCTACAATGAGCAGTTCTTC.

CDR3 nucleotides: TGTGCCAGCAGCTCGCCCCCGAAGCCCGCTAGAGGGGATGAGCAGTTCTTC. This translates into CASSSPPKPARGDEQFF. The chain recombines TRBV7-9 with TRBJ2-1, with D tentatively TRBD1 or TRBD2 (5 bases each). Trimming took 4 bases from V and 8 from J, leaving 24 bases between them. The length of the CDR3 is 17 residues. CDR1 is SEHNR, CDR2 FQNEAQ, per germline (reference sequence).

This rearrangement joins TRBV12-3 or TRBV12-4 to TRBJ2-2, with D hard to call. The V end was cut by 8 bases, the J end by 6 bases, with 10 bases between. The CDR3 runs to 12 residues. The CDR3 DNA is TGTGCCAGCGGGCCGCAGGCCGGGGAGCTGTTTTTT. This translates into CASGPQAGELFF.

This chain joins TRBV3-1 (or the pseudogene TRBV3-2) and TRBJ1-6, with a weak D call TRBD1 (5 bases). Per germline, CDR1 LGHDT and CDR2 YNNKEL (reference sequence). The CDR3 sequence is 16 residues long. Trimming took 1 base from V and 2 from J, leaving 9 bases between them. The CDR3 loop is CASSQGSGPYNSPLHF. In nucleotides, the CDR3 is TGTGCCAGCAGCCAAGGGTCAGGGCCCTATAATTCACCCCTCCACTTT.

The chain uses TRBV7-2 and TRBJ1-5; unclear D gene. V was cut by 5 bases and J by 4 bases, with 12 bases left in between. CDR1 and CDR2 (germline): SGHTA, FQGNSA. This CDR3 spans 14 amino acids. The CDR3 DNA is TGTGCCAGCAGCCCTGGGCCTTATAATCAGCCCCAGCATTTT. It yields the protein CASSPGPYNQPQHF.

This clone was counted once. J is TRBJ1-3 and V is TRBV10-3; 8 bases line up with TRBD1. The CDR3 loop spans 11 amino acids. Germline values: CDR1 ENHRY, CDR2 SYGVKD. V trimming: 10 bases; J trimming: 8 bases; junction bases outside the gene matches: 4. CDR3 bases: TGTGCCACGGGACAGGATGACACCATATATTTT. Translated: CATGQDDTIYF.

Turning to this clone: Other DNA sequences within the sample encode an identical CDR3. The rearrangement links TRBV9 to TRBJ2-1, with 7 bases identical to TRBD2. The V gene's germline CDR1 is SGDLS and CDR2 YYNGEE. CDR3 size: 15 residues. The V segment lost 4 bases and the J segment 8 bases; nucleotides outside the gene matches: 12. CDR3 region: CASSHSGGLVDEQFF. The CDR3 bases are TGTGCCAGCAGCCACTCGGGGGGTCTCGTGGATGAGCAGTTCTTC.